The clone carrying this T cell receptor beta chain was seen at least ten times. The antigen is not known. CDR3 length equals 15 residues. Germline V lookup: CDR1 SGHVS, CDR2 FNYEAQ. V dropped 3 bases and J dropped 0 bases, with 10 bases sitting between them. The data are from a study of CD8 T cells in ankylosing spondylitis. Findings and caveats of the study: There was a TCR beta motif, made of several highly homologous variants, that appeared characteristic of ankylosing spondylitis blood.

TCRdb redid the calling of the 5' RACE reads with MiXCR, one entry per CDR3 protein. The sample contains around 230,000 distinct CDR3 sequences, 7.5% to 9% of which appear only once. The receptor's source is a male donor with ankylosing spondylitis or in good health (not recorded which). The V and J genes are TRBV7-6 and TRBJ2-3; D not resolved. Sequences were obtained from blood, either unsorted or a sorted T cell fraction (not recorded which). Here the CDR3 DNA reads TGTGCCAGCAGCTTGGCGGTTACTAGCACAGATACGCAGTATTTT. Translating it yields CASSLAVTSTDTQYF.